This T cell receptor beta chain was retrieved from a study of blood T cell repertoires in COVID-19. Looking at the study overall: Researchers got acute and convalescent COVID-19 samples from the United States, Italy and Spain.

Original processing methods: Using reference gene primer amplification, nucleated cell counts were estimated. Profiled with immunoSEQ multiplex PCR; TCRdb holds only in-frame clones, not every one. From that table come the V and J calls and clone size; the DNA was used to work out D and trimming. The top ten hold roughly 0.52% of the sample, which has some 150,000 clones, approximately 80% seen once. The CDR3 consists of 13 residues. The germline gives CDR1 SGHRS, CDR2 YFSETQ. Between the trimmed V and J ends, which lost 5 bases and 1 base, there was a span of 9 bases. About this clone: This specimen includes other DNA sequences encoding the same CDR3.

The chain carries TRBV5-1 and TRBJ1-1, with D perhaps matching TRBD1 (5 bases). Source material: peripheral blood. This TCR was sampled from a man aged 55 to 70 with acute or convalescent COVID-19. This chain's CDR3 is CASRATGNTEAFF. In nucleotides, the CDR3 is TGCGCCAGCAGGGCCACAGGGAACACTGAAGCTTTCTTT. The full variable domain, completed using reference TRBV5-1 and TRBJ1-1, is KAGVTQTPRYLIKTRGQQVTLSCSPISGHRSVSWYQQTPGQGLQFLFEYFSETQRNKGNFPGRFSGRQFSNSRSEMNVSTLELGDSALYLCASRATGNTEAFFGQGTRLTVV.